The clone carrying this T cell receptor (beta chain) was counted many times. What it binds is unknown. Individual cDNA molecules in this library carried unique molecular identifiers. Original processing notes: Ranging from about 20,000 to 750,000, TCR counts per sample had a median value of 95,638. TCRdb analysed the RACE reads with MiXCR anew, one entry per CDR3 protein. These V and J calls are TCRdb output, not the study's own analysis. The table has 65,000 to 95,000 distinct CDR3 sequences, around 9.3% seen once. This entry is derived from a study of human T cells and chemical hapten exposure. Study observations and caveats: The number of TCRs over 1 in 1000 frequency stayed unchanged after DPC.

Regarding time point: healthy volunteer bleed at 6 weeks. Researchers extracted total RNA from unfractionated whole blood. The germline V and J ends were trimmed by 6 bases and 4 bases, with 15 bases remaining between them. From germline, CDR1 is LGHNA and CDR2 YSLEER. The CDR3 consists of 15 residues. The specimen was whole blood. The V call is TRBV4-3, the J call TRBJ1-4; no reliable D call. The receptor was derived from a female donor in good health. Some clones in this sample may be carry-over from other donors' samples. CDR3 sequence reads: CASSSRRHFNEKLFF. Here the CDR3 DNA reads TGCGCCAGCAGTTCCAGACGGCACTTTAATGAAAAACTGTTTTTT.